Presented here are 19 T cell receptor beta chains from one specimen sequenced in a study of T cell clonotyping in hematopoietic cell transplantation. Time point of the sample: recipient sample about 28 days before transplant, after cytoreduction. Assay used: immunoSEQ multiplex PCR; TCRdb lists only in-frame clones, some missing. The repertoire holds more than 8,000 clones, roughly 87% seen once, with around 26% in the top ten. The sequenced sample was peripheral blood mononuclear cells, obtained before stem cell transplant. All receptors derive from a woman aged 55-70 years with acute myeloid leukemia. Some clones in this sample may be carry-over from other donors' samples.

CDR3: CASSWRAGGSGNEQFF. The CDR3 DNA follows: TGTGCCAGCAGCTGGCGGGCGGGAGGGTCCGGCAATGAGCAGTTCTTC. This rearrangement joins TRBV7-3 to TRBJ2-1, with 9 nucleotides matching TRBD2. Unmatched junction bases numbered 10, after V lost 4 bases and J lost 6 bases. CDR3 length: 16 residues. In germline, CDR1 is SGHTA, CDR2 FQGTGA.

The chain links TRBV19 to TRBJ1-5; no firm D call. In germline, CDR1 is LNHDA, CDR2 SQIVND (reference sequence). This CDR3 comprises 16 residues. The V end lost 3 bases, the J end lost 2 bases, and 14 bases lay between the germline ends. CDR3 nucleotides: TGTGCCAGTAGTATTCTTCTGAGGCGGGGCAATCAGCCCCAGCATTTT. Its translation is CASSILLRRGNQPQHF.

V is TRBV27 and J is TRBJ1-5, with TRBD1 as a possible D gene (6 bases). V shed 1 base and J shed 2 bases, with 12 bases lying between them. The CDR3 spans 16 residues. Germline V gives CDR1 MNHEY, CDR2 SMNVEV (reference sequence). For the CDR3, the DNA is TGTGCCAGCAGTTTATTTGGGGGCCAGGGCAATCAGCCCCAGCATTTT. Translation gives CASSLFGGQGNQPQHF.

The rearrangement uses TRBV7-3 and TRBJ2-2, with 8 nucleotides matching TRBD1. Per germline, CDR1 SGHTA and CDR2 FQGTGA. The CDR3 is 16 amino acids. V lost 2 bases and J lost 5; bases outside the gene matches: 7. DNA for the CDR3: TGTGCCAGCAGCTTATCCGGGACAGGTCTTACCGGGGAGCTGTTTTTT. Its protein product is CASSLSGTGLTGELFF. Using reference TRBV7-3 and TRBJ2-2 for the parts outside the CDR3, the full variable domain is GAGVSQTPSNKVTEKGKYVELRCDPISGHTALYWYRQSLGQGPEFLIYFQGTGAADDSGLPNDRFFAVRPEGSVSTLKIQRTERGDSAVYLCASSLSGTGLTGELFFGEGSRLTVL.

The chain is built from TRBV27 and TRBJ1-2; D gene ambiguous. CDR1 and CDR2 (germline): MNHEY, SMNVEV (reference sequence). There are 15 residues in the CDR3. Trimming cost V 2 bases and J 5 bases, with 15 bases left between them. The CDR3, as DNA: TGTGCCAGCAGTTTAAGTAAATGGGGAGGGTATGGCTACACCTTC. The encoded protein is CASSLSKWGGYGYTF.

This clone has more than one count but fewer than ten. This rearrangement joins TRBV5-1 to TRBJ2-1; 8 nucleotides match TRBD1. The CDR3 spans 14 residues. Germline V gives CDR1 SGHRS, CDR2 YFSETQ. Trimming took 4 bases from V and 5 from J; bases not matched to a gene: 5. The CDR3 sequence is CASSRQGTHNEQFF. The CDR3 region has the DNA TGCGCCAGCAGCCGACAGGGGACACACAATGAGCAGTTCTTC.

The chain combines TRBV4-1 with TRBJ1-1; 8 nucleotides agree with TRBD1. The CDR3 has 15 amino acids. Germline CDR1 MGHRA, CDR2 YSYEKL. Trimming cost V 7 bases and J 6 bases; bases outside gene matches: 13. CDR3 in amino acids: CASTGTGSPDSEAFF. The CDR3 nucleotides are TGCGCCAGCACCGGGACAGGCTCCCCAGATTCTGAAGCTTTCTTT.

V and J are TRBV10-2 and TRBJ1-4; D perhaps matches TRBD1 (6 bases). The CDR3 consists of 12 residues. Deletions cut 10 bases from V and 8 bases from J, with 14 bases between. CDR1 and CDR2 (germline): WSHSY, SAAADI. CDR3 nucleotides: TGCGCCACCCAGGGGAAGGAGGAAAAACTGTTTTTT. It is translated as CATQGKEEKLFF.

V usage is TRBV29-1 and J usage is TRBJ1-1, with 9 bases matching TRBD1. From germline, CDR1 is SQVTM and CDR2 ANQGSEA. This CDR3 contains 12 residues. V dropped 4 bases and J dropped 5; count of bases not matched to a gene: 2. This chain's CDR3 is CSVVGQGTEAFF. In nucleotides, the CDR3 is TGCAGCGTTGTGGGACAGGGAACTGAAGCTTTCTTT.

This chain uses TRBV18 with TRBJ2-7; 8 nucleotides align to TRBD1. The length of the CDR3 is 12 residues. The germline V gene encodes CDR1 KGHSH and CDR2 LQKENI. After removal of 6 bases from V and 5 bases from J, the junction contained 3 bases not matched to a gene. In DNA, the CDR3 is TGTGCCAGCTCCCAGGACAGGGACGAGCAGTACGTC. Protein product: CASSQDRDEQYV.

The rearrangement links TRBV19 to TRBJ1-3, with a tentative D call TRBD1 (5 bases). The V end was cut by 7 bases, the J end by 7 bases, with 20 bases between. The CDR3 is made up of 15 amino acids. Germline V CDR1 and CDR2: LNHDA, SQIVND (reference sequence). In DNA form, the CDR3 reads TGTGCCAGTATTGGGACCGGCCTCCCGGGGAACACCATATATTTT. Translated, it gives CASIGTGLPGNTIYF. The complete variable domain, with remaining parts taken from reference TRBV19 and TRBJ1-3, reads DGGITQSPKYLFRKEGQNVTLSCEQNLNHDAMYWYRQDPGQGLRLIYYSQIVNDFQKGDIAEGYSVSREKKESFPLTVTSAQKNPTAFYLCASIGTGLPGNTIYFGEGSWLTVV.

J is TRBJ2-5 and V is TRBV7-2, with TRBD2 matching over 12 bases. Germline CDR1 SGHTA, CDR2 FQGNSA. The V and J ends lost 5 bases and 2 bases, in that order; junction bases with no gene match: 15. CDR3 length equals 19 residues. Written as DNA, the CDR3 is TGTGCCAGCAGCGCGGGACTAGCGGGCTGGTCAGGGTTACAAGAGACCCAGTACTTC. This gives the protein CASSAGLAGWSGLQETQYF.

V gene TRBV7-2 combines with J gene TRBJ2-3; the D is unclear. The CDR3 is made up of 12 amino acids. Trimming left V 5 bases short and J 2 bases short, with 5 bases between. Per germline, CDR1 SGHTA and CDR2 FQGNSA. CDR3 amino acids: CASSPYTDTQYF. The CDR3 bases are TGTGCCAGCAGCCCATACACAGATACGCAGTATTTT.

The rearrangement links TRBV7-2 to TRBJ1-3, with a weak D call TRBD1 (6 bases). Germline values: CDR1 SGHTA, CDR2 FQGNSA. This CDR3 region has 16 residues. The V end was cut by 3 bases, the J end by 0 bases, with 12 bases between. CDR3 DNA sequence: TGTGCCAGCAGCTTGACAGGAACCGACTCTGGAAACACCATATATTTT. This gives the protein CASSLTGTDSGNTIYF. Combining the CDR3 with reference TRBV7-2 and TRBJ1-3 gives the whole variable domain GAGVSQSPSNKVTEKGKDVELRCDPISGHTALYWYRQSLGQGLEFLIYFQGNSAPDKSGLPSDRFSAERTGGSVSTLTIQRTQQEDSAVYLCASSLTGTDSGNTIYFGEGSWLTVV.

CDR3 coding DNA: TGTGCCAGCAACAGCTTGCATGAGCAGTTCTTC. Protein: CASNSLHEQFF. V and J are TRBV6-1 and TRBJ2-1, with D hard to call. The germline V gene encodes CDR1 MNHNS and CDR2 SASEGT. Trimming left V 7 bases short and J 8 bases short, with 9 bases between. This CDR3 contains 11 residues.

This clone has a single count. This chain connects TRBV5-6 to TRBJ2-5; 8 bases are a match to TRBD2. The CDR3 consists of 16 residues. Germline lookup yields CDR1 SGHDT and CDR2 YYEEEE. Losses at the gene ends were 0 bases for V and 2 bases for J; bases not matched to a gene: 6. CDR3 DNA sequence: TGTGCCAGCAGCTTGGGCGGGGGGCAGCCTCAAGAGACCCAGTACTTC. It yields the protein CASSLGGGQPQETQYF.

The chain combines TRBV4-1 with TRBJ2-3, with 7 bases aligning to TRBD2. Trimming took 0 bases from V and 3 from J; bases not matched to a gene: 3. CDR1 MGHRA and CDR2 YSYEKL come from the germline V gene. The CDR3 consists of 15 residues. CDR3 protein: CASSQDREVTDTQYF. CDR3 nucleotide sequence: TGCGCCAGCAGCCAAGATCGGGAGGTTACAGATACGCAGTATTTT.

The DNA for the CDR3 is TGTGCCAGCAGCTCCCGGGGGGATCACGAGACCCAGTACTTC. Translated: CASSSRGDHETQYF. This sequence joins TRBV5-4 and TRBJ2-5; 7 bases agree with TRBD2. CDR3 size: 14 residues. V dropped 3 bases and J dropped 5; count of bases not matched to a gene: 7. Germline V gene sequence: CDR1 SGHNT, CDR2 YYREEE (reference sequence).

This clone was detected a few times. The chain joins TRBV7-2 to TRBJ2-1; a weak D match, TRBD2 (5 bases). Trimming pared 0 bases from V and 6 bases from J, leaving 9 bases between. Germline CDR1 is SGHTA and CDR2 is FQGNSA. There are 14 residues in the CDR3. CDR3 nucleotide sequence: TGTGCCAGCAGCTTAGCGGGAGTTAGCAATGAGCAGTTCTTC. Protein product: CASSLAGVSNEQFF.